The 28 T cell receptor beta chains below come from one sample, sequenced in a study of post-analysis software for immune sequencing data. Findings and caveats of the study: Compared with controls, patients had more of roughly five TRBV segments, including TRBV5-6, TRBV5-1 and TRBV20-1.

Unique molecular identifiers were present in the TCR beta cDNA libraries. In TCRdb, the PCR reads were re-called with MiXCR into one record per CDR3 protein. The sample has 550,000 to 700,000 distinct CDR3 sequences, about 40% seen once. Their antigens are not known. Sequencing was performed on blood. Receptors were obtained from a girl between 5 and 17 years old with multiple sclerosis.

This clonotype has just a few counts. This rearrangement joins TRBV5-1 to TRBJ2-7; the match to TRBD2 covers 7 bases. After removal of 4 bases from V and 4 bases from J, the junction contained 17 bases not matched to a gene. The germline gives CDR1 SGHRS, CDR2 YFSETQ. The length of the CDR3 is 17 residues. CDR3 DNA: TGCGCCAGCAGCCCGGGAGGAGGCGGCGCCCAGAAATACGAGCAGTACTTC. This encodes CASSPGGGGAQKYEQYF.

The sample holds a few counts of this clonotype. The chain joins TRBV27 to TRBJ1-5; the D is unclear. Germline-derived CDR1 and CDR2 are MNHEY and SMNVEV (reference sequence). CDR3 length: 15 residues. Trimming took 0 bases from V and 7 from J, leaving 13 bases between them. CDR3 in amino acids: CASSLSIKGKQPQHF. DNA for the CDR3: TGTGCCAGCAGTTTATCAATTAAGGGAAAACAGCCCCAGCATTTT.

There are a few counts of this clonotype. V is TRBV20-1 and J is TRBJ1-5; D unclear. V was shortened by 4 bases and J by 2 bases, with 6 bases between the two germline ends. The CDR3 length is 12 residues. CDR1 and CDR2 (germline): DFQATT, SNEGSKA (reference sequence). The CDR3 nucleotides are TGCAGTGCTAAGTATGGCAATCAGCCCCAGCATTTT. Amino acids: CSAKYGNQPQHF.

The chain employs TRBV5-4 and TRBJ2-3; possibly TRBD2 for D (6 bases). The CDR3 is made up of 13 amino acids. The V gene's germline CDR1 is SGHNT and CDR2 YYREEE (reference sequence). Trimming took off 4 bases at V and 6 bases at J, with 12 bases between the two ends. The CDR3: CASSPPGVDTQYF. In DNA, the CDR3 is TGTGCCAGCAGCCCCCCGGGAGTTGATACGCAGTATTTT. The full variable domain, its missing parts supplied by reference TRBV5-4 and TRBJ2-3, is ETGVTQSPTHLIKTRGQQVTLRCSSQSGHNTVSWYQQALGQGPQFIFQYYREEENGRGNFPPRFSGLQFPNYSSELNVNALELDDSALYLCASSPPGVDTQYFGPGTRLTVL.

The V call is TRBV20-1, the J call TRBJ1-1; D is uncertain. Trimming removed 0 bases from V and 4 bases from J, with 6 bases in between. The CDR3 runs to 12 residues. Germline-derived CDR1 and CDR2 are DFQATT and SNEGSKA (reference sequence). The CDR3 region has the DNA TGCAGTGCTAGAGAAAGAAGCACTGAAGCTTTCTTT. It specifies CSARERSTEAFF.

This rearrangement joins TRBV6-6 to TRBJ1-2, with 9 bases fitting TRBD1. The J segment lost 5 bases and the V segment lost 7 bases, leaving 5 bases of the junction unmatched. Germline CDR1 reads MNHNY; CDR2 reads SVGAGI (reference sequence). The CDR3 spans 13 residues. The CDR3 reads CASTPGQGYGYTF. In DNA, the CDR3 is TGTGCCAGCACTCCGGGACAGGGATATGGCTACACCTTC.

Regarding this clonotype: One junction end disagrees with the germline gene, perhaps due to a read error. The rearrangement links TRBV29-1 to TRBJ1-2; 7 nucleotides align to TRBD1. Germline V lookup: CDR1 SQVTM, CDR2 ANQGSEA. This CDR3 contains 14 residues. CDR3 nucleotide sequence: TGCAACGTTGAACCGACAGGGCTAGACTATGGCTACACCTTC. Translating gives CNVEPTGLDYGYTF.

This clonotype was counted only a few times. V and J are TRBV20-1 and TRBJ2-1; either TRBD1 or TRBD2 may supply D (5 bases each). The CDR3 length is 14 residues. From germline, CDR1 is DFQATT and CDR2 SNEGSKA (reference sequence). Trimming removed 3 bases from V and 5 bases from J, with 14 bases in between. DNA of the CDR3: TGCAGTGCTAGGCGTACCGGGACCGACAATGAGCAGTTCTTC. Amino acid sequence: CSARRTGTDNEQFF.

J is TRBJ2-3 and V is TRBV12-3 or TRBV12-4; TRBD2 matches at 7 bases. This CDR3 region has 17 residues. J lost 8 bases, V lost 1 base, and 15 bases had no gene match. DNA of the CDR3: TGTGCCAGCAGTTTAGGGGCTCTAGCGGCAAGGGGTGGTACGCAGTATTTT. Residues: CASSLGALAARGGTQYF.

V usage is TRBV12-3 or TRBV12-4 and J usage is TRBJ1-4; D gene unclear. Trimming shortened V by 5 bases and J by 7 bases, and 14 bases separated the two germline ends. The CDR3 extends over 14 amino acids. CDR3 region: CASSVDMASEKLFF. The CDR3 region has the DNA TGTGCCAGCAGTGTAGACATGGCTAGTGAAAAACTGTTTTTT.

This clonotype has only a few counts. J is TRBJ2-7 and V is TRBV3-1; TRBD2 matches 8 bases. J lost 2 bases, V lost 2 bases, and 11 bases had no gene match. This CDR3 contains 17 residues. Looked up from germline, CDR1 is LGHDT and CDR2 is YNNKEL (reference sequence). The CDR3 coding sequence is TGTGCCAGCAGCCAATTTCCCGGGACTAGTGTAACCTACGAGCAGTACTTC. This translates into CASSQFPGTSVTYEQYF.

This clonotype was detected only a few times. This CDR3 is CATYSLQTSGANVLTF. The CDR3 DNA reads as TGTGCCACCTACAGCCTCCAGACCTCTGGGGCCAACGTCCTGACTTTC. V is TRBV10-3 and J is TRBJ2-6, with unresolved D. The CDR3 runs 16 residues. The ends were cut back, 10 bases at V and 0 bases at J, with 16 bases in the middle. Germline V gene sequence: CDR1 ENHRY, CDR2 SYGVKD.

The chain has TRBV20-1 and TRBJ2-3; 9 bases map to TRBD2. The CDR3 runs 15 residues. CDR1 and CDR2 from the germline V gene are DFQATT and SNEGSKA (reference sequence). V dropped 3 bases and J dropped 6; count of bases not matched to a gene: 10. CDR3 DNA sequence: TGCAGTGCTAGTCAGGCTAGCGGGGCCAGGGATACGCAGTATTTT. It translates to CSASQASGARDTQYF.

CDR3 coding DNA: TGTGCCAGCAGCTTAGTATTCAACACTGAAGCTTTCTTT. Amino acids: CASSLVFNTEAFF. The V and J genes are TRBV7-6 and TRBJ1-1; D is undetermined. CDR1 and CDR2 from the germline V gene are SGHVS and FNYEAQ. Between the trimmed V and J ends, which lost 1 base and 2 bases, there was a span of 5 bases. This CDR3 is built from 13 residues. Full variable domain (rest looked up from reference TRBV7-6 and TRBJ1-1): GAGVSQSPRYKVTKRGQDVALRCDPISGHVSLYWYRQALGQGPEFLTYFNYEAQQDKSGLPNDRFSAERPEGSISTLTIQRTEQRDSAMYRCASSLVFNTEAFFGQGTRLTVV.

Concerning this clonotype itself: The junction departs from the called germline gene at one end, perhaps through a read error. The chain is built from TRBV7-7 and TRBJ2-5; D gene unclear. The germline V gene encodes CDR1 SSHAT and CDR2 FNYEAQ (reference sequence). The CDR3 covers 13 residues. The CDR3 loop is CASSLDLGDEQYF. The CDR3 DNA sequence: TGTGCTAGCAGCTTAGACCTTGGCGATGAGCAGTACTTC.

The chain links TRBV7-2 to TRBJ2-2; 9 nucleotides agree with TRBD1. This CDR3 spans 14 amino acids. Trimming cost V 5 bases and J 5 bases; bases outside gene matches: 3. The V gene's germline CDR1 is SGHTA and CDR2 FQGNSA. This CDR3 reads CASSHRGRTGELFF. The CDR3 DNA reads TGTGCCAGCAGCCACAGGGGGCGGACCGGGGAGCTGTTTTTT.

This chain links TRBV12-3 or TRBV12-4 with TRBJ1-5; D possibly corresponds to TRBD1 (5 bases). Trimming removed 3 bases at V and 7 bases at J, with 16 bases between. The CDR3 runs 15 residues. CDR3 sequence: CASSFSLGGRQPQHF. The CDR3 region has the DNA TGTGCCAGCAGTTTCTCTCTTGGGGGACGCCAGCCCCAGCATTTT.

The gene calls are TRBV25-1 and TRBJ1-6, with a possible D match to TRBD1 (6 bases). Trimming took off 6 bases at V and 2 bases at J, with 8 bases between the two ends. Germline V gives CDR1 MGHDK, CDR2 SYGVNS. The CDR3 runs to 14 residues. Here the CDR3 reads CASRDSAYNSPLHF. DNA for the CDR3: TGTGCCAGCAGGGACAGCGCCTATAATTCACCCCTCCACTTT.

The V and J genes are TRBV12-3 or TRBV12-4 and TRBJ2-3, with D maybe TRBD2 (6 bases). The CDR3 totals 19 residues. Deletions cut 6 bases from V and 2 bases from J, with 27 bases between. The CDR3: CASRPGSSTAPGVTDTQYF. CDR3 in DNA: TGTGCCAGCAGACCCGGGTCCTCGACAGCGCCGGGGGTCACAGATACGCAGTATTTT.

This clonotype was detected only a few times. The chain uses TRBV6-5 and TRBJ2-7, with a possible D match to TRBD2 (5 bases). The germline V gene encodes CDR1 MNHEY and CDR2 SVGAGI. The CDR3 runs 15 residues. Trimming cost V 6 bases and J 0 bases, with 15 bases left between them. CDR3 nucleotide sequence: TGTGCCAGCAGCCCCTCCTGGAGGCCCTCCTACGAGCAGTACTTC. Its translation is CASSPSWRPSYEQYF.

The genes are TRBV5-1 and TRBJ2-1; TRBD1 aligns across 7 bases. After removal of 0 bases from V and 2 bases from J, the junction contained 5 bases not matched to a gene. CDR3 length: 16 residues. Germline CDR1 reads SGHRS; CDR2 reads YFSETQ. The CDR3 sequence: CASSLAGTVAYNEQFF. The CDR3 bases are TGCGCCAGCAGCTTGGCCGGGACAGTAGCCTACAATGAGCAGTTCTTC.

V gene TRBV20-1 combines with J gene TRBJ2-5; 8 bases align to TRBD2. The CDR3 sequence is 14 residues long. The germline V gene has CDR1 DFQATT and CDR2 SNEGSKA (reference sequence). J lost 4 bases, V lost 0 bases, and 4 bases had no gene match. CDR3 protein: CSARDWLAGETQYF. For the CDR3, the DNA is TGCAGTGCTAGAGATTGGCTAGCGGGAGAGACCCAGTACTTC.

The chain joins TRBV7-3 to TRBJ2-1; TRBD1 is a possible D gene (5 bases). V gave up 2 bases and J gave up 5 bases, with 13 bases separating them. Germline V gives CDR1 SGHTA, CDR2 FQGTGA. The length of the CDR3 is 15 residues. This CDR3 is CASSLDPGPHNEQFF. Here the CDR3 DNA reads TGTGCCAGCAGCTTAGACCCAGGGCCCCACAATGAGCAGTTCTTC.

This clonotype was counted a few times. CDR3 sequence: CASSSDTNYGYTF. Written as DNA, the CDR3 is TGTGCCAGCAGCTCCGACACTAACTATGGCTACACCTTC. The chain has TRBV7-2 and TRBJ1-2; D remains unclear. This CDR3 has 13 residues. Trimming took off 4 bases at V and 0 bases at J, with 6 bases between the two ends. Per the germline V gene, CDR1 is SGHTA and CDR2 is FQGNSA.

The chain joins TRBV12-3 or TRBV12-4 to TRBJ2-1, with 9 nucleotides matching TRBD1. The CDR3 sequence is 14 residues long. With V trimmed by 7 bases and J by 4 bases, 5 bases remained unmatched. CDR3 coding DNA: TGTGCCAGCACTGGGACAGGGAAATACAATGAGCAGTTCTTC. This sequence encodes CASTGTGKYNEQFF.

The CDR3 DNA reads as TGTGCCAGCAGTGAGCAGCCAGGGGGGACCCAGTACTTC. Protein product: CASSEQPGGTQYF. V usage is TRBV2 and J usage is TRBJ2-5; 7 positions match TRBD1. Germline V gene lookup returns CDR1 SNHLY and CDR2 FYNNEI. Trimming took 3 bases from V and 7 from J; bases not matched to a gene: 5. This CDR3 region has 13 residues.

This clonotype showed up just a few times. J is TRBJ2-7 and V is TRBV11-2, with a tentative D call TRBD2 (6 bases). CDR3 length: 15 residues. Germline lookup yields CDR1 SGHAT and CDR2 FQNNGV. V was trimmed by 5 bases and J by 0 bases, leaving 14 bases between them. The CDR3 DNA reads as TGTGCCAGCAGCCCCCAGCGGGCTAGCTCCTACGAGCAGTACTTC. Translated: CASSPQRASSYEQYF.

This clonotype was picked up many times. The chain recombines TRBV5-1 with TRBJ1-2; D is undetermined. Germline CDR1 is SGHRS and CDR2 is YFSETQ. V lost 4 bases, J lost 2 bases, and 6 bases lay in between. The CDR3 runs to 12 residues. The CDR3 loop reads CASSPENYGYTF. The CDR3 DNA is TGCGCCAGCAGCCCGGAGAACTATGGCTACACCTTC.